The 18 T cell receptor beta chains presented below share a single source sample, sequenced in a study of T-cell memory formation after mild COVID-19 (dated by TCRdb to the early 2020s). The library was built by means of 5' RACE. Instrument used: Illumina NovaSeq 6000. TCRdb took the public reads, trimmed them with fastp at Q25, ran MiXCR for clone calling and kept in-frame beta chains. Rows with one shared CDR3 protein collapse into an entry with the most common genes and DNA. The sample table shows 150,000 to 200,000 distinct CDR3 sequences, and about 20% are seen once. More than 20% of the sample is held by the ten biggest clonotypes. The specimen sequenced was PBMCs or a T cell subset sorted from them (not recorded which). The receptors here all came from an adult woman who had mild COVID-19 (a few samples of this study predate the infection). The sample titles of this study are shuffled in the database, so cell type and time point are left out; the donor was told from shared clones.

This clonotype was seen more than once but under ten times. This chain links TRBV25-1 with TRBJ1-3, with D unclear. Trimming removed 4 bases from V and 0 bases from J, with 13 bases in between. This CDR3 is 16 amino acids long. From germline, CDR1 is MGHDK and CDR2 SYGVNS. CDR3 coding DNA: TGTGCCAGCAGTGTTGGACGGGAGTACTCTGGAAACACCATATATTTT. Translated, it gives CASSVGREYSGNTIYF.

This clonotype was seen a few times. The CDR3 loop reads CASSLIGGTSGDNEQFF. CDR3 nucleotide sequence: TGTGCCAGCAGCTTAATAGGGGGGACTAGCGGGGACAATGAGCAGTTCTTC. The J gene is TRBJ2-1, the V gene TRBV7-3, with TRBD2 matching over 13 bases. The CDR3 sequence is 17 residues long. V was clipped by 1 base and J by 5 bases; unmatched bases: 5. Per germline, CDR1 SGHTA and CDR2 FQGTGA.

V gene TRBV18 combines with J gene TRBJ2-1; TRBD2 matches at 7 bases. The CDR3 contains 17 residues. With V trimmed by 1 base and J by 8 bases, 14 bases remained unmatched. From germline, CDR1 is KGHSH and CDR2 LQKENI. The CDR3 region has the DNA TGTGCCAGCTCACCACTCAGCCGGGACTATCTTTCCGATGAGCAGTTCTTC. It yields the protein CASSPLSRDYLSDEQFF.

This clonotype was observed a handful of times. This chain joins TRBV5-6 and TRBJ2-5; D gene ambiguous. Trimming stripped 0 bases from V and 5 bases from J, with 8 bases between. Germline values: CDR1 SGHDT, CDR2 YYEEEE. This CDR3 spans 13 amino acids. The CDR3 DNA reads as TGTGCCAGCAGCTTGGTGGGGTTGGAGACCCAGTACTTC. Protein product: CASSLVGLETQYF.

The V gene is TRBV20-1, the J gene TRBJ2-7; 14 bases map to TRBD2. This CDR3 is 15 amino acids long. The ends lost 0 bases at V and 5 bases at J; junction bases unmatched: 3. CDR1 DFQATT and CDR2 SNEGSKA come from the germline V gene (reference sequence). The CDR3 region has the DNA TGCAGTGCTAGAGAAGGGACTAGCGGGAGTGACGAGCAGTACTTC. This codes for CSAREGTSGSDEQYF.

In DNA, the CDR3 is TGTGCCAGCAGACCCACAGGGGAAGATCAGCCCCAGCATTTT. This codes for CASRPTGEDQPQHF. J is TRBJ1-5 and V is TRBV12-3 or TRBV12-4; 7 bases align to TRBD1. Trimming took 6 bases from V and 5 from J; bases not matched to a gene: 7. The length of the CDR3 is 14 residues.

This clonotype was found a few times. The rearrangement uses TRBV6-1 and TRBJ2-5; unclear D gene. V was shortened by 1 base and J by 4 bases, with 16 bases between the two germline ends. Per germline, CDR1 MNHNS and CDR2 SASEGT. The CDR3 covers 16 residues. The CDR3 protein is CASSEGGWLLGETQYF. In nucleotides, the CDR3 is TGTGCCAGCAGTGAAGGCGGATGGTTACTGGGAGAGACCCAGTACTTC.

This clonotype has just a few counts. The chain links TRBV24-1 to TRBJ1-2, with no clear D. The CDR3 contains 14 residues. V gave up 6 bases and J gave up 5 bases, with 15 bases separating them. CDR1 is KGHDR, CDR2 SFDVKD, per germline. The CDR3: CATSPESAVYGYTF. CDR3 nucleotide sequence: TGTGCCACCAGTCCCGAGTCGGCAGTTTATGGCTACACCTTC.

A few counts support this clonotype. The rearrangement uses TRBV7-6 and TRBJ2-1; 7 nucleotides align to TRBD1. CDR3 length: 14 residues. Germline CDR1 is SGHVS and CDR2 is FNYEAQ. The V and J ends lost 4 bases and 7 bases, in that order; junction bases with no gene match: 7. This CDR3 is CASSSETGSNEQFF. The CDR3 DNA sequence: TGTGCCAGCAGCTCGGAGACAGGGTCAAATGAGCAGTTCTTC.

The chain couples TRBV5-5 to TRBJ2-7, with 10 bases identical to TRBD2. Germline V gene sequence: CDR1 SGHKS, CDR2 YYEKEE (reference sequence). J gave up 0 bases and V 3 bases, and 15 bases lay outside the gene matches. The CDR3 totals 19 residues. CDR3 in DNA: TGTGCCAGCAGCTCCCCTGGAGGTAGCGGGAGGTCGAGCTCCTACGAGCAGTACTTC. It specifies CASSSPGGSGRSSSYEQYF.

This clonotype is medium-sized (0.01 to 0.1%) by share. The DNA for the CDR3 is TGTGCCAGCAGTGGACAGTCCACCGGGGAGCTGTTTTTT. Its protein product is CASSGQSTGELFF. The chain couples TRBV6-4 to TRBJ2-2, with D possibly being TRBD1 (5 bases). The CDR3 covers 13 residues. V was cut by 4 bases and J by 4 bases, with 7 bases left in between. Germline assignment: CDR1 MRHNA and CDR2 SNTAGT.

V usage is TRBV5-6 and J usage is TRBJ1-1; D remains unclear. The germline CDR1 and CDR2 sequences are SGHDT and YYEEEE. This CDR3 has 15 amino acids. Between the trimmed V and J ends, which lost 0 bases and 3 bases, there was a span of 12 bases. The DNA for the CDR3 is TGTGCCAGCAGCTTGGACGGTTATCGACACACTGAAGCTTTCTTT. Its protein is CASSLDGYRHTEAFF. Combining the CDR3 with reference TRBV5-6 and TRBJ1-1 gives the whole variable domain DAGVTQSPTHLIKTRGQQVTLRCSPKSGHDTVSWYQQALGQGPQFIFQYYEEEERQRGNFPDRFSGHQFPNYSSELNVNALLLGDSALYLCASSLDGYRHTEAFFGQGTRLTVV.

The chain carries TRBV29-1 and TRBJ2-7; D could derive from TRBD1 or TRBD2 (6 bases each). The CDR3 runs to 13 residues. CDR1 SQVTM and CDR2 ANQGSEA come from the germline V gene. The V end lost 7 bases, the J end lost 3 bases, and 16 bases lay between the germline ends. In DNA, the CDR3 is TGCAGCGGTCCCTTCGGGGGCGGCTACGAGCAGTACTTC. Translating it yields CSGPFGGGYEQYF.

V gene TRBV12-3 or TRBV12-4 combines with J gene TRBJ1-2, with 10 positions matching TRBD1. The J segment lost 6 bases and the V segment lost 3 bases, leaving 13 bases of the junction unmatched. The CDR3 runs 17 residues. CDR3 sequence: CASSFKWDRGWGNGYTF. The CDR3 nucleotides read TGTGCCAGCAGTTTTAAGTGGGACAGGGGATGGGGAAATGGCTACACCTTC.

The CDR3 coding sequence is TGCGCCAGCAGCTTAGGACCGCCAAACGAGCAGTACTTC. Its translation: CASSLGPPNEQYF. The V and J genes are TRBV4-1 and TRBJ2-7; D is undetermined. The germline V and J ends were trimmed by 5 bases and 5 bases, with 13 bases remaining between them. The CDR3 consists of 13 residues. In germline, CDR1 is MGHRA, CDR2 YSYEKL.

This clonotype turned up a few times. The genes are TRBV7-9 and TRBJ2-5; TRBD2 matches at 8 bases. The germline gives CDR1 SEHNR, CDR2 FQNEAQ (reference sequence). Unmatched junction bases numbered 7, after V lost 5 bases and J lost 5 bases. The length of the CDR3 is 14 residues. The CDR3 DNA is TGTGCCAGCAGCCCCAGCGGGGGATGGGAGACCCAGTACTTC. Translation gives CASSPSGGWETQYF.

In its sample, this clonotype was seen many times. This chain links TRBV7-3 with TRBJ1-6, with unresolved D. Germline values: CDR1 SGHTA, CDR2 FQGTGA. This CDR3 contains 19 residues. V lost 9 bases and J lost 0, with 24 bases in between. The CDR3 nucleotides are TGTGCCAGAAATGGGTGGAACAGCCACTCCAGCTCCTATAATTCACCCCTCCACTTT. Its protein is CARNGWNSHSSSYNSPLHF. The complete variable domain, with remaining parts taken from reference TRBV7-3 and TRBJ1-6, reads GAGVSQTPSNKVTEKGKYVELRCDPISGHTALYWYRQSLGQGPEFLIYFQGTGAADDSGLPNDRFFAVRPEGSVSTLKIQRTERGDSAVYLCARNGWNSHSSSYNSPLHFGNGTRLTVT.

In this sample, this clonotype turned up a few times. The chain uses TRBV20-1 and TRBJ1-2; D is uncertain. CDR1 and CDR2 from the germline V gene are DFQATT and SNEGSKA (reference sequence). V dropped 1 base and J dropped 3 bases, with 9 bases sitting between them. The CDR3 extends over 13 amino acids. CDR3: CSARVVLDYGYTF. CDR3 sequence (DNA): TGCAGTGCTAGAGTAGTCTTAGACTATGGCTACACCTTC.